This T cell receptor (beta chain) derives from a study of beta chain features in type 1 diabetes. The ends lost 1 base at V and 4 bases at J; junction bases unmatched: 3. Germline CDR1 SGHTA, CDR2 FQGNSA. The CDR3 has 14 amino acids. Sequenced material consisted of expressed TCRB transcripts (all of the isolated RNA was reverse transcribed). Sequenced by immunoSEQ multiplex PCR; TCRdb stores in-frame clones only, minus some. The repertoire holds about 220,000 clones, with roughly 10% as singletons. Specimen: central memory CD4+ T cells from blood. This TCR derives from a man between 18 and 29 years old in good health. The chain uses TRBV7-2 and TRBJ1-1; 7 positions match TRBD1. CDR3 sequence reads: CASSLDRGSTEAFF. The DNA for the CDR3 is TGTGCCAGCAGCTTAGACAGGGGTAGCACTGAAGCTTTCTTT.